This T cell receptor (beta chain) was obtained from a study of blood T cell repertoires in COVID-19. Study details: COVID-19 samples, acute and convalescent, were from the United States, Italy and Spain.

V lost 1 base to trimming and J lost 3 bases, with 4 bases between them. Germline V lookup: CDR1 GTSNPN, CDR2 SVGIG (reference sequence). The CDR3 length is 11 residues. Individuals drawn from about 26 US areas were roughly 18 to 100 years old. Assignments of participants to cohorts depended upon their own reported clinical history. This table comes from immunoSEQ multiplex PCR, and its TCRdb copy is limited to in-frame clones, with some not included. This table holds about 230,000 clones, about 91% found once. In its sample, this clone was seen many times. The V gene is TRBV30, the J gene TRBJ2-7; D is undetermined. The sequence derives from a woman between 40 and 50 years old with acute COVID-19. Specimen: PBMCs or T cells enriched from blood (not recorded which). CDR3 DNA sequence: TGTGCCTGGAGTGCTAACTACGAGCAGTACTTC. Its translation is CAWSANYEQYF.